These T cell receptor beta chains were read from a single sample in a study of blood T cell repertoires in COVID-19. Produced via immunoSEQ multiplex PCR; TCRdb's table is partial and in-frame only. There are roughly 120,000 clones in the sample; 70% to 90% occur only once, and less than 8.5% lies in the top ten. The material sequenced was peripheral blood. Source of these receptors: a woman between 70 and 85 years old who had recovered from COVID-19. Each CDR3 is given without its conserved first and last residue. For some rows the clone size is stated as once, few or many, or as a class when expanded; others skip it.

J gene,clone size,V gene,CDR3 protein
TRBJ1-1,few,TRBV12-5,ASGRRLGSLNTEAF
TRBJ2-2,-,TRBV3-1/TRBV3-2,ASSQCGTVPGELF
TRBJ1-2,-,TRBV4-3,ASSQDWVEGSYGYT
TRBJ2-7,-,TRBV6-2/TRBV6-3,ASSSSSSPAGKSYEQY
TRBJ2-3,-,TRBV5-1,ASSLFRAGGTDTQY
TRBJ2-3,-,TRBV28,ASSPALAEPSTDTQY
TRBJ1-2,-,TRBV18,ASSPRQEDGYT
TRBJ1-5,-,TRBV7-2,ASSQRQGDQPQH
TRBJ2-7,-,TRBV11-1,ASSLGGWYEQY
TRBJ1-2,-,TRBV5-1,ASSLAGTNYGYT
TRBJ2-7,once,TRBV18,ASSPRGRGYEQY
TRBJ1-1,-,TRBV7-2,ASSLKGTDTEAF
TRBJ2-7,once,TRBV3-1/TRBV3-2,ASSQAETGTYEQY
TRBJ1-5,-,TRBV6-2/TRBV6-3,ASSYQLNQPQH
TRBJ2-7,-,TRBV7-3,ASSFLAGSGHEQY
TRBJ1-3,few,TRBV10-1,ASDSSGNTIY
TRBJ1-2,-,TRBV12-5,ASGFEDSLSDGYT
TRBJ2-5,-,TRBV15,ATSVPGGLETQY
TRBJ2-3,-,TRBV7-2,ASSQVPGQGRSTRDTQY
TRBJ1-1,once,TRBV5-1,ATGTGGNTEAF